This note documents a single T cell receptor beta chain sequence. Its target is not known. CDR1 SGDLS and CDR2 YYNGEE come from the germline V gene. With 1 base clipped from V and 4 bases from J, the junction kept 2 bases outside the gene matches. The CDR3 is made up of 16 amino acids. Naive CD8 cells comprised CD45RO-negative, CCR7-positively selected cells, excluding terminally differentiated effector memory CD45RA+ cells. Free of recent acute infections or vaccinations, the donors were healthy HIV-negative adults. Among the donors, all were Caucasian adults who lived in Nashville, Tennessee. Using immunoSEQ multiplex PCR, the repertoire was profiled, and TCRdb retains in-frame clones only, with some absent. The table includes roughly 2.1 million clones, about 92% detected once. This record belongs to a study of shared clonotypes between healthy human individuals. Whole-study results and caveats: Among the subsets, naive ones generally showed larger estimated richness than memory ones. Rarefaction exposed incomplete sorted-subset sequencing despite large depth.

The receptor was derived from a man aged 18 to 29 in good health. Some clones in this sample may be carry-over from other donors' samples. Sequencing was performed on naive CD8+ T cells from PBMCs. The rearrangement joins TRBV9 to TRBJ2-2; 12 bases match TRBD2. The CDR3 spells CASSVSTSGSTGELFF. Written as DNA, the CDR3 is TGTGCCAGCAGCGTATCGACTAGCGGGAGCACCGGGGAGCTGTTTTTT.